These T cell receptor beta chains were read from a single sample in a study of T cell responses to AZD1222 COVID-19 vaccine. Sequencing used immunoSEQ multiplex PCR; TCRdb keeps in-frame clones, though not all of them. This sample carries some 130,000 clones, 80% to 90% of them seen once, and the ten largest clones take 18%. Here the sequenced sample was peripheral blood, taken on day 0 of MenACWY control vaccination. The receptors come from an adult in good health. CDR3s include the opening cysteine and the closing phenylalanine or tryptophan.

v_call	cdr3_aa
TRBV4-1	CASSPSPVLGVGYTF
TRBV24-1	CATSDPYDSNYGYTF
TRBV28	CASSSIGQGAHGTEAFF
TRBV5-1	CASALQGIGYGYTF
TRBV28	CASCDGGNYGYTF
TRBV10-3	CAIRRGYNSPLHF
TRBV3-1/TRBV3-2	CASSQAGGAFF
TRBV7-3	CASSLNSGSFYEQFF
TRBV5-1	CASSPLPGGVFGNTIYF
TRBV5-4	CASRRGATTDTQYF
TRBV28	CASSSTAKNTGELFF
TRBV6-5	CASSYWVNEKLFF
TRBV7-6	CASSLGSSGSYEQYF
TRBV5-6	CASSFGEVAEKLFF
TRBV11-2	CASSPIRDGGYTF
TRBV4-1	CASSQDPGTAYEQYF
TRBV18	CASSPNRGAQAFF
TRBV28	CASRVTGTEGYTF
TRBV9	CASSGQGYQETQYF
TRBV20-1	CSASKAGLRDEQYF
TRBV16	CASSQWGARSEQYF
TRBV5-1	CASSFLDGRNSPLHF
TRBV13	CASSLDGGRSTGNTIYF
TRBV24-1	CATRAGGSYNEQFF
TRBV27	CASSPRLPRDTKNTIYF
TRBV25-1	CASSEYHLAAINEQFF
TRBV28	CASSLWGPAYGYTF
TRBV29-1	CSVRDNNQPQHF